Detailed here is one T cell receptor beta chain. Its antigen remains unidentified. Using immunoSEQ multiplex PCR, the repertoire was profiled, and TCRdb retains in-frame clones only, with some absent. The sample lists approximately 100,000 clones; around 87% were seen once. This sample was included in a study of T cell responses to AZD1222 COVID-19 vaccine. Findings and limits, study-wide: Per reports, nearly half of all spike-specific TCRs target regions that are unmutated in variants. In a largely white British group with more females than males, clonal diversity was possibly underestimated. It was only a handful of AZD1222 recipients who were seropositive at baseline.

After removal of 1 base from V and 1 base from J, the junction contained 3 bases not matched to a gene. The CDR3 covers 15 residues. Germline values: CDR1 LNHDA, CDR2 SQIVND (reference sequence). Both about-4-week and about-12-week second-dose recipients were combined. The sequencing used peripheral blood, collected 28 days after the second AZD1222 dose. The clonotype comes from an adult who received the AZD1222 COVID-19 vaccine. The rearrangement links TRBV19 to TRBJ1-1; 7 bases match TRBD1. The CDR3 DNA is TGTGCCAGTAGTATAGTGGCAGGGGGGAACACTGAAGCTTTCTTT. Translation: CASSIVAGGNTEAFF.